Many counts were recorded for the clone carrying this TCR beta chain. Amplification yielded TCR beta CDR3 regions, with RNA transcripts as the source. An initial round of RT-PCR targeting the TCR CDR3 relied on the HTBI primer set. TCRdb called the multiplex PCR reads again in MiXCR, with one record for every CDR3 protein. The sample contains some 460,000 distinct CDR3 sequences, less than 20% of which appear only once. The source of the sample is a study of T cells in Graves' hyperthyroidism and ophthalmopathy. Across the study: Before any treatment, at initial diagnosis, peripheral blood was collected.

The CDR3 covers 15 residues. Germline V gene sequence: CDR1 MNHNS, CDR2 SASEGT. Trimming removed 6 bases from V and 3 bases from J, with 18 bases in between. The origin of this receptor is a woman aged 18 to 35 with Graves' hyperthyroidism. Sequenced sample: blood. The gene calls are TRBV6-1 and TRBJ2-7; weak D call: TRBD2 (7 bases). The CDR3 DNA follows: TGTGCCAGCAGGAGGGGGGGCACCATGGGCTACGAGCAGTACTTC. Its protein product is CASRRGGTMGYEQYF.